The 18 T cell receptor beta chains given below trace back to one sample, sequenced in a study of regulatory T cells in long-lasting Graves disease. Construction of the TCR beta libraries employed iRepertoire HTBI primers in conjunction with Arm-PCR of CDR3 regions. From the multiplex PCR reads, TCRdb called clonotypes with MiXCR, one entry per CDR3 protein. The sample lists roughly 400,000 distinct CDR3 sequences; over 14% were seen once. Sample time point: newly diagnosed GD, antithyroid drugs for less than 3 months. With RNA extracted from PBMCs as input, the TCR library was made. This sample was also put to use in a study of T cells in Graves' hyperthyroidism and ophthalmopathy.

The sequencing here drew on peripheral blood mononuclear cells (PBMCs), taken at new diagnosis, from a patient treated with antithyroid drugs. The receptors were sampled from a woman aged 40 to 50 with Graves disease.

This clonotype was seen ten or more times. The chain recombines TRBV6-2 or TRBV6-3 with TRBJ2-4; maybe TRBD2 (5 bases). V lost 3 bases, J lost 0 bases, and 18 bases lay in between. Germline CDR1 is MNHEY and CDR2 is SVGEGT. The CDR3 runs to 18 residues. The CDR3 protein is CASSYGGYEGLAKNIQYF. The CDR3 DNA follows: TGTGCCAGCAGTTATGGCGGGTATGAGGGCTTAGCCAAAAACATTCAGTACTTC.

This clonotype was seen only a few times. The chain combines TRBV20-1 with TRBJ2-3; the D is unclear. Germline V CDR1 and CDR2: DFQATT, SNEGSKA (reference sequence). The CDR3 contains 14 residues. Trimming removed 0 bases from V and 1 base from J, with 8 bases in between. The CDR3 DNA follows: TGCAGTGCTAGAGATACTGCCCGCACAGATACGCAGTATTTT. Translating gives CSARDTARTDTQYF.

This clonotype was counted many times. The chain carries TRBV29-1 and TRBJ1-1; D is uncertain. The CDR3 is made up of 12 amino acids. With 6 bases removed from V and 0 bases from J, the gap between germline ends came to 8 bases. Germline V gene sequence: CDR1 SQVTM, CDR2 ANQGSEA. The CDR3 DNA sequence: TGCAGCGTCGAGAAAATGAACACTGAAGCTTTCTTT. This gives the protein CSVEKMNTEAFF. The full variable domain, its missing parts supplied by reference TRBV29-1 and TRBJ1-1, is SAVISQKPSRDICQRGTSLTIQCQVDSQVTMMFWYRQQPGQSLTLIATANQGSEATYESGFVIDKFPISRPNLTFSTLTVSNMSPEDSSIYLCSVEKMNTEAFFGQGTRLTVV.

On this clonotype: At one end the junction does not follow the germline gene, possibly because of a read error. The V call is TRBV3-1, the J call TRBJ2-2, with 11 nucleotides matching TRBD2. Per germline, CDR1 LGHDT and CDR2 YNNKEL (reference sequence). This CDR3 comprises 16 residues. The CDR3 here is CASNQPGLADPGELFF. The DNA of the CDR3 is TGTGCCAGCAACCAACCGGGACTAGCGGACCCCGGGGAGCTGTTTTTT.

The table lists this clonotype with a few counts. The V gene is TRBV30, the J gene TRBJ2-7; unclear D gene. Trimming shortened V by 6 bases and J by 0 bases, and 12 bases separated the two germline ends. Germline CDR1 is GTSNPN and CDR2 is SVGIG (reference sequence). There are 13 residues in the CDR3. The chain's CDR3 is CACNGGNSYEQYF. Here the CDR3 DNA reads TGTGCCTGTAACGGCGGAAACTCCTACGAGCAGTACTTC.

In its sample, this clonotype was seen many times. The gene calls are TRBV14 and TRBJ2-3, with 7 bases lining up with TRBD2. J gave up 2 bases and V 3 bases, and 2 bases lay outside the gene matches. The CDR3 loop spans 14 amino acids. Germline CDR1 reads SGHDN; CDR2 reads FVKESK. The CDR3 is CASSQSGATDTQYF. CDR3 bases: TGTGCCAGCAGCCAGAGCGGGGCCACAGATACGCAGTATTTT.

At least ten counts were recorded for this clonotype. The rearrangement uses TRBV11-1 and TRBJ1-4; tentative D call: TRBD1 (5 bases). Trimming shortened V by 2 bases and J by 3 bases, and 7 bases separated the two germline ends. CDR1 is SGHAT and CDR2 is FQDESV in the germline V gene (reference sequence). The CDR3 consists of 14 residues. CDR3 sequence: CASSLMGPNEKLFF. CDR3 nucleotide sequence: TGTGCCAGCAGCTTAATGGGACCTAATGAAAAACTGTTTTTT.

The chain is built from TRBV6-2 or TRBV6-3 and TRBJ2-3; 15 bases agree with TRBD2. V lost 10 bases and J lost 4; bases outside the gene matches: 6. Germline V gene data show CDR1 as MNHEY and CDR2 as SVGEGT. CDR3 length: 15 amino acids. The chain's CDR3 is CATGGLAGGSDTQYF. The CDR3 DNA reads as TGTGCCACCGGGGGACTAGCGGGAGGCTCAGATACGCAGTATTTT.

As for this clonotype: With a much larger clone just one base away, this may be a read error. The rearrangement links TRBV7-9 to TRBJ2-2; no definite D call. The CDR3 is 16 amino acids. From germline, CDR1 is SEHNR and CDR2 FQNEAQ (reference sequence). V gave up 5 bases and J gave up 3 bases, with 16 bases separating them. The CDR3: CASSPCVARDTGELFF. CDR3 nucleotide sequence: TGTGCCAGCAGCCCCTGTGTGGCCCGGGACACCGGGGAGCTGTTTTTT.

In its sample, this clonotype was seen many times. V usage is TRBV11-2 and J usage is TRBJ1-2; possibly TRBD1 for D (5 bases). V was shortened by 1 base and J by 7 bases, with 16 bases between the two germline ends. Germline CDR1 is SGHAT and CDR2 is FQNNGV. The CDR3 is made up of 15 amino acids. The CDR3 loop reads CASSLGGGAEGGYTF. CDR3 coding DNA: TGTGCCAGCAGCTTAGGTGGCGGGGCGGAGGGTGGCTACACCTTC. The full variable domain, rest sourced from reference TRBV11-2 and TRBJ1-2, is EAGVAQSPRYKIIEKRQSVAFWCNPISGHATLYWYQQILGQGPKLLIQFQNNGVVDDSQLPKDRFSAERLKGVDSTLKIQPAKLEDSAVYLCASSLGGGAEGGYTFGSGTRLTVV.

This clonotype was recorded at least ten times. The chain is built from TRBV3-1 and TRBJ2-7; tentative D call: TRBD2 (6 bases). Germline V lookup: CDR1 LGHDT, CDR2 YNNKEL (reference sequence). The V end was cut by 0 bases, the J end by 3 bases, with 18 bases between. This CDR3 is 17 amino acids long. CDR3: CASSQDMWRDFLYEQYF. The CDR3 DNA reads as TGTGCCAGCAGCCAAGACATGTGGAGGGACTTCCTCTACGAGCAGTACTTC.

The CDR3: CASSIDLGAGTEAFF. For the CDR3, the DNA is TGTGCCAGTAGTATAGATTTGGGGGCTGGCACTGAAGCTTTCTTT. The chain links TRBV19 to TRBJ1-1; D may be TRBD1 (6 bases). The V end lost 0 bases, the J end lost 4 bases, and 12 bases lay between the germline ends. This CDR3 is 15 amino acids long. The V gene's germline CDR1 is LNHDA and CDR2 SQIVND (reference sequence).

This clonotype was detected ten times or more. The CDR3 loop reads CASSYGQGGRETQYF. Written as DNA, the CDR3 is TGTGCCAGCAGTTACGGACAGGGGGGGAGAGAGACCCAGTACTTC. This sequence joins TRBV6-5 and TRBJ2-5; 10 bases map to TRBD1. This CDR3 spans 15 amino acids. The germline gives CDR1 MNHEY, CDR2 SVGAGI. V lost 2 bases to trimming and J lost 4 bases; unmatched junction nucleotides: 4.

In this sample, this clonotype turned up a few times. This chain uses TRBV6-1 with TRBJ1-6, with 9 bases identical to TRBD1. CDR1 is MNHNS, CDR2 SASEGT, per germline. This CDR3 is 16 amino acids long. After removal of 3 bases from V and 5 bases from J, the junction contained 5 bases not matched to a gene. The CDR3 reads CASSDRDRADNSPLHF. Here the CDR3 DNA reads TGTGCCAGCAGTGATAGGGACAGGGCTGATAATTCACCCCTCCACTTT.

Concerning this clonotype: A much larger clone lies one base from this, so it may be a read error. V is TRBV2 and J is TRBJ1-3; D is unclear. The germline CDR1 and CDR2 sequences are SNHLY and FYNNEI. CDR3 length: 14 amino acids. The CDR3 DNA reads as TGTGCCAGCAGTGCAGAACGCTCTGGAAACACCATATGTTTT. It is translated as CASSAERSGNTICF.

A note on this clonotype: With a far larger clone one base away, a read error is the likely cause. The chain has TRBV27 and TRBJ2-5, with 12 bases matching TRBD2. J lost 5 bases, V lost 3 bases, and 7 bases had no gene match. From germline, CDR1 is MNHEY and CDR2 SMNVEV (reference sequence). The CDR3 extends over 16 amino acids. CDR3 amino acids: CASSFVLAGGKETQYF. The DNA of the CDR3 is TGTGCCAGCAGTTTCGTCCTAGCGGGAGGGAAGGAGACCCAGTACTTC.

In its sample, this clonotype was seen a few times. The CDR3 nucleotides are TGTGCCAGTAGTATAGAACCTCTTGGGGGTCAGCCCCAGCATTTT. This translates into CASSIEPLGGQPQHF. The chain couples TRBV19 to TRBJ1-5; TRBD1 is a possible D gene (5 bases). Per germline, CDR1 LNHDA and CDR2 SQIVND (reference sequence). This CDR3 contains 15 residues. V shed 0 bases and J shed 6 bases, with 12 bases lying between them.

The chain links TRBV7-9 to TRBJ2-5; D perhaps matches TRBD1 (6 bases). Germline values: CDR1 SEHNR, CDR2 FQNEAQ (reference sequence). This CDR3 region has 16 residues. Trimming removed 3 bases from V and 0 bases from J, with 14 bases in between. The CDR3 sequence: CASSLGSGQNQETQYF. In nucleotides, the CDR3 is TGTGCCAGCAGCTTGGGCTCCGGACAGAACCAAGAGACCCAGTACTTC.